Listed below are T cell receptor beta chains from one sample, sequenced in a study of T cell responses to AZD1222 COVID-19 vaccine. Data came from immunoSEQ multiplex PCR; TCRdb stores just in-frame clones and leaves some out. The sample shows 100,000 to 150,000 clones, 80% to 90% of them seen only once. The sample was peripheral blood, taken on day 0 of MenACWY control vaccination. The receptors stem from an adult in good health. Each CDR3 is given with its conserved first and last residue. The order of the fields is V gene, D gene, J gene, clone size, CDR3 protein, CDR3 DNA. D genes are given only for firm matches. Expanded clones get a size class; other rows say once, few or many, or leave the size out.

>TRBV30|NA|TRBJ2-1|NA
CAWADFASYNEQFF
TGTGCCTGGGCCGACTTCGCTTCCTACAATGAGCAGTTCTTC
>TRBV10-3|TRBD1|TRBJ1-5|once
CAISGDSGNQPQHF
TGTGCCATCAGTGGGGACAGCGGCAATCAGCCCCAGCATTTT
>TRBV9|TRBD1|TRBJ2-3|once
CASSVVGLGTGGTDTQYF
TGTGCCAGCAGCGTAGTGGGGTTGGGGACAGGGGGCACAGATACGCAGTATTTT
>TRBV19|TRBD2|TRBJ2-7|NA
CASSIKVIGTSENYEQYF
TGTGCCAGTAGTATAAAAGTCATCGGAACTAGCGAAAACTACGAGCAGTACTTC
>TRBV5-5|NA|TRBJ2-3|NA
CASSPGHSLGTDTQYF
TGTGCCAGCAGCCCGGGACATTCTTTAGGCACAGATACGCAGTATTTT
>TRBV18|TRBD2|TRBJ2-7|NA
CASSQGLAGTRYEQYF
TGTGCCAGCTCACAGGGACTAGCGGGAACTAGGTACGAGCAGTACTTC
>TRBV29-1|NA|TRBJ1-1|once
CSVEKRMNTEAFF
TGCAGCGTTGAGAAGCGCATGAACACTGAAGCTTTCTTT
>TRBV5-1|NA|TRBJ1-2|NA
CASRGTTNYGYTF
TGCGCCAGCAGGGGGACAACTAACTATGGCTACACCTTC
>TRBV27|TRBD2|TRBJ2-1|NA
CASSFNPRGGSYNEQFF
TGTGCCAGCAGTTTTAACCCACGGGGGGGCTCCTACAATGAGCAGTTCTTC
>TRBV24-1|TRBD1|TRBJ2-2|NA
CATSRDSDTGELFF
TGTGCCACCAGTCGGGACAGTGACACCGGGGAGCTGTTTTTT
>TRBV5-1|NA|TRBJ1-1|NA
CASSLGAVDTEAFF
TGCGCCAGCAGCTTGGGGGCCGTAGACACTGAAGCTTTCTTT
>TRBV7-8|NA|TRBJ1-1|once
CASSPPRGGMNTEAFF
TGTGCCAGCAGCCCCCCCAGGGGAGGGATGAACACTGAAGCTTTCTTT
>TRBV28|NA|TRBJ1-5|NA
CASSFQQDSNQPQHF
TGTGCCAGCAGTTTTCAACAGGATAGCAATCAGCCCCAGCATTTT
>TRBV10-3|NA|TRBJ2-5|NA
CAISAPEQETQYF
TGTGCCATCAGTGCGCCAGAGCAAGAGACCCAGTACTTC
>TRBV2|TRBD1|TRBJ2-2|NA
CASSEWGQGAGELFF
TGTGCCAGCAGTGAATGGGGACAGGGGGCCGGGGAGCTGTTTTTT
>TRBV24-1|TRBD1|TRBJ2-1|NA
CATSDFLPGQYNEQFF
TGTGCCACCAGTGATTTTTTGCCGGGACAGTACAATGAGCAGTTCTTC
>TRBV27|TRBD2|TRBJ2-1|NA
CASSSSGRGGGRLNEQFF
TGTGCCAGCAGTTCGTCCGGTCGCGGGGGCGGGAGGCTCAATGAGCAGTTCTTC